Here is one T cell receptor (beta chain) with its context. The data stem from a study of blood T cell repertoires in COVID-19. Overall study context: The samples span acute and convalescent COVID-19 from the United States, Italy and Spain.

In the authors' workflow: The authors estimated nucleated cell counts from reference gene primer amplification. Only in-frame clones appear in the TCRdb table, and some are missing; sequencing was by immunoSEQ multiplex PCR. That table furnishes V, J and clone size, whereas the DNA furnished D and trimming. Counted here are about 300,000 clones, around 83% occurring once; the ten biggest clones make up around 1.2%. The CDR3 runs 14 residues. V gave up 1 base and J gave up 7 bases, with 14 bases separating them. The germline gives CDR1 SGHKS, CDR2 YYEKEE (reference sequence). The receptor was derived from a woman between 45 and 65 years old with acute or convalescent COVID-19. This chain links TRBV5-5 with TRBJ1-1; D is perhaps TRBD1 (6 bases). Sequencing was performed on peripheral blood. CDR3 nucleotide sequence: TGTGCCAGCAGCTTGACTGGGACATCGGGTGAAGCTTTCTTT. Translating it yields CASSLTGTSGEAFF.